One and the same sample provided the 21 T cell receptor beta chains below, sequenced in a study of cytomegalovirus exposure and HLA in healthy donors. TCRdb's copy holds only in-frame clones and misses some; the assay was immunoSEQ multiplex PCR. The table shows approximately 220,000 clones, with around nine tenths occurring only once. Input material: PBMCs. The source is a man younger than 35 in good health and CMV-seronegative.

V is TRBV27 and J is TRBJ1-2; D is unclear. The CDR3 has 14 residues. V lost 6 bases, J lost 0 bases, and 11 bases lay in between. In germline, CDR1 is MNHEY, CDR2 SMNVEV (reference sequence). The CDR3 DNA reads as TGTGCCAGCAGGATGAATGGAGCTAACTATGGCTACACCTTC. It specifies CASRMNGANYGYTF.

The rearrangement joins TRBV2 to TRBJ2-3; weak D call: TRBD1 (5 bases). Trimming took 7 bases from V and 0 from J, leaving 5 bases between them. Germline V gives CDR1 SNHLY, CDR2 FYNNEI. The CDR3 contains 12 residues. This CDR3 is CASTGSTDTQYF. CDR3 coding DNA: TGTGCCAGCACAGGGAGCACAGATACGCAGTATTTT.

The V gene is TRBV7-2, the J gene TRBJ2-5; D remains unclear. V lost 3 bases and J lost 5, with 4 bases in between. In germline, CDR1 is SGHTA, CDR2 FQGNSA. The CDR3 has 11 residues. This CDR3 reads CASSFYETQYF. In DNA, the CDR3 is TGTGCCAGCAGCTTCTACGAGACCCAGTACTTC. Full variable domain (remainder filled in from reference TRBV7-2 and TRBJ2-5): GAGVSQSPSNKVTEKGKDVELRCDPISGHTALYWYRQSLGQGLEFLIYFQGNSAPDKSGLPSDRFSAERTGGSVSTLTIQRTQQEDSAVYLCASSFYETQYFGPGTRLLVL.

This chain uses TRBV10-3 with TRBJ1-6; D is undetermined. Germline CDR1 and CDR2: ENHRY and SYGVKD. V was pared by 5 bases and J by 8 bases, with 10 bases between. CDR3 length: 13 amino acids. Here the CDR3 reads CAISLGLDSPLHF. As DNA, the CDR3 is TGTGCCATCAGTCTTGGGCTCGATTCACCCCTCCACTTT.

The chain couples TRBV10-3 to TRBJ2-3; 13 bases align to TRBD2. This CDR3 is built from 20 residues. Germline V gene sequence: CDR1 ENHRY, CDR2 SYGVKD. V dropped 0 bases and J dropped 7; count of bases not matched to a gene: 16. The CDR3 protein is CAISESEGLAGRSFGNTQYF. Here the CDR3 DNA reads TGTGCCATCAGTGAGTCCGAGGGACTAGCGGGGAGGTCTTTCGGGAATACGCAGTATTTT.

V is TRBV5-1 and J is TRBJ1-4; tentative D call: TRBD1 (6 bases). Germline-derived CDR1 and CDR2 are SGHRS and YFSETQ. V was shortened by 4 bases and J by 7 bases, with 14 bases between the two germline ends. CDR3 length: 14 amino acids. In DNA, the CDR3 is TGCGCCAGCAGCCGACCGGGGGGCGGTGAAAAACTGTTTTTT. This translates into CASSRPGGGEKLFF.

The chain couples TRBV5-4 to TRBJ2-1; possible D gene TRBD1, 5 bases. The CDR3 covers 15 residues. Trimming took 2 bases from V and 7 from J, leaving 16 bases between them. CDR1 and CDR2 (germline): SGHNT, YYREEE (reference sequence). DNA for the CDR3: TGTGCCAGCAGCTTAAAGGGGCGCAGTTTAAATGAGCAGTTCTTC. It specifies CASSLKGRSLNEQFF.

The V gene is TRBV10-2, the J gene TRBJ1-5; 8 nucleotides agree with TRBD1. The CDR3 has 17 amino acids. Germline V gene lookup returns CDR1 WSHSY and CDR2 SAAADI. V lost 2 bases and J lost 2; bases outside the gene matches: 8. CDR3 DNA sequence: TGCGCCAGCAGTGAGATCCGGGCAGGGGGCCGCAATCAGCCCCAGCATTTT. Its translation is CASSEIRAGGRNQPQHF.

The gene calls are TRBV5-1 and TRBJ2-5; TRBD1 matches at 7 bases. With 4 bases clipped from V and 1 base from J, the junction kept 4 bases outside the gene matches. CDR1 SGHRS and CDR2 YFSETQ come from the germline V gene. The CDR3 runs to 14 residues. DNA for the CDR3: TGCGCCAGCAGCCGACAGGGCACCCAAGAGACCCAGTACTTC. Translation gives CASSRQGTQETQYF.

The chain links TRBV6-1 to TRBJ2-7; 7 bases are shared with TRBD1. Per the germline V gene, CDR1 is MNHNS and CDR2 is SASEGT. V trimming: 3 bases; J trimming: 3 bases; junction bases outside the gene matches: 2. This CDR3 comprises 13 residues. This CDR3 reads CASSEYRGYEQYF. The CDR3, as DNA: TGTGCCAGCAGTGAGTACAGGGGCTACGAGCAGTACTTC.

The chain employs TRBV4-1 and TRBJ1-2; TRBD1 might be the D (6 bases). The germline V gene has CDR1 MGHRA and CDR2 YSYEKL. Trimming cost V 0 bases and J 4 bases, with 15 bases left between them. This CDR3 has 16 amino acids. The CDR3 is CASSQEQGVLGYGYTF. The DNA of the CDR3 is TGCGCCAGCAGCCAAGAACAGGGTGTTTTAGGCTATGGCTACACCTTC.

This clone has just one count. The rearrangement uses TRBV7-9 and TRBJ2-5; a weak D match, TRBD2 (6 bases). The germline V gene encodes CDR1 SEHNR and CDR2 FQNEAQ (reference sequence). CDR3 length: 13 amino acids. The V gene lost 8 bases and the J gene lost 5 bases, with 15 bases spanning the gap. The chain's CDR3 is CASSRGMTETQYF. CDR3 coding DNA: TGTGCCAGCTCCCGGGGGATGACGGAGACCCAGTACTTC.

This clone has a single count. CDR3 DNA: TGTGCCAGCAGTTATCAGGGGCGTTCACCCCTCCACTTT. As protein: CASSYQGRSPLHF. The chain is built from TRBV6-5 and TRBJ1-6; D may be TRBD1 (6 bases). The CDR3 extends over 13 amino acids. V was clipped by 3 bases and J by 9 bases, with 9 bases between them. CDR1 is MNHEY and CDR2 is SVGAGI in the germline V gene.

This rearrangement joins TRBV19 to TRBJ2-3; TRBD2 matches at 7 bases. V was pared by 3 bases and J by 1 base, with 4 bases of the junction left unmatched. Germline CDR1 and CDR2: LNHDA and SQIVND (reference sequence). This CDR3 has 15 amino acids. The CDR3 nucleotides read TGTGCCAGTAGTATTGCGGGGGTAGGCACAGATACGCAGTATTTT. Its protein product is CASSIAGVGTDTQYF. Combining the CDR3 with reference TRBV19 and TRBJ2-3 gives the whole variable domain DGGITQSPKYLFRKEGQNVTLSCEQNLNHDAMYWYRQDPGQGLRLIYYSQIVNDFQKGDIAEGYSVSREKKESFPLTVTSAQKNPTAFYLCASSIAGVGTDTQYFGPGTRLTVL.

This clone was observed once. The chain joins TRBV5-6 to TRBJ2-2; D perhaps matches TRBD2 (6 bases). The CDR3 is 13 amino acids. Trimming removed 0 bases from V and 8 bases from J, with 8 bases in between. The germline V gene encodes CDR1 SGHDT and CDR2 YYEEEE. The CDR3 reads CASSLEGLGELFF. The CDR3, as DNA: TGTGCCAGCAGCTTGGAAGGACTAGGGGAGCTGTTTTTT.

This clone was recorded once. V gene TRBV7-8 combines with J gene TRBJ1-2, with 7 bases lining up with TRBD1. The germline V gene encodes CDR1 SGHVS and CDR2 FQNEAQ. The V segment lost 1 base and the J segment 3 bases; nucleotides outside the gene matches: 2. The CDR3 runs 14 residues. This CDR3 is CASSLGTGYYGYTF. For the CDR3, the DNA is TGTGCCAGCAGCTTAGGGACAGGATACTATGGCTACACCTTC.

This clone was picked up one time. The CDR3 sequence is CARHDWGDEQYF. For the CDR3, the DNA is TGCGCCAGACACGACTGGGGAGACGAGCAGTACTTC. The chain combines TRBV23-1 with TRBJ2-7; perhaps TRBD2 as D (5 bases). TRBV23-1 is marked as an open reading frame, function uncertain. The CDR3 consists of 12 residues. V lost 9 bases and J lost 5, with 14 bases in between.

The CDR3 is CASSRLAGFNEQFF. The CDR3 coding sequence is TGTGCCAGCAGTCGACTAGCGGGGTTCAATGAGCAGTTCTTC. The chain carries TRBV7-7 and TRBJ2-1; 11 nucleotides match TRBD2. Germline loops: CDR1 SSHAT, CDR2 FNYEAQ (reference sequence). The length of the CDR3 is 14 residues. Trimming took 6 bases from V and 6 from J; bases not matched to a gene: 4.

This rearrangement joins TRBV27 to TRBJ1-1, with 9 bases matching TRBD1. CDR3 length equals 13 residues. V shed 4 bases and J 10 bases; nucleotides not matched to a gene: 7. The germline V gene has CDR1 MNHEY and CDR2 SMNVEV (reference sequence). The CDR3 coding sequence is TGTGCCAGCAGTTCCCATTCGGACAGGGGAGCTTTCTTT. As protein: CASSSHSDRGAFF.

This clone has only one observation. The rearrangement uses TRBV7-2 and TRBJ2-1, with D possibly matching TRBD1 (5 bases). The CDR3 sequence is 15 residues long. Germline V gene lookup returns CDR1 SGHTA and CDR2 FQGNSA. Trimming took 4 bases from V and 5 from J, leaving 15 bases between them. CDR3 nucleotides: TGTGCCAGCAGCTACCGAAAGGACATAAACAATGAGCAGTTCTTC. It yields the protein CASSYRKDINNEQFF. The complete variable domain, with remaining parts taken from reference TRBV7-2 and TRBJ2-1, reads GAGVSQSPSNKVTEKGKDVELRCDPISGHTALYWYRQSLGQGLEFLIYFQGNSAPDKSGLPSDRFSAERTGGSVSTLTIQRTQQEDSAVYLCASSYRKDINNEQFFGPGTRLTVL.

For the CDR3, the DNA is TGTGCCAGCTCACCACCAGGAGGAGCCAAAAACATTCAGTACTTC. Translation gives CASSPPGGAKNIQYF. The chain joins TRBV18 to TRBJ2-4; weak D call: TRBD2 (5 bases). The CDR3 runs 15 residues. Germline V gene data show CDR1 as KGHSH and CDR2 as LQKENI. Trimming cost V 0 bases and J 0 bases, with 6 bases left between them.